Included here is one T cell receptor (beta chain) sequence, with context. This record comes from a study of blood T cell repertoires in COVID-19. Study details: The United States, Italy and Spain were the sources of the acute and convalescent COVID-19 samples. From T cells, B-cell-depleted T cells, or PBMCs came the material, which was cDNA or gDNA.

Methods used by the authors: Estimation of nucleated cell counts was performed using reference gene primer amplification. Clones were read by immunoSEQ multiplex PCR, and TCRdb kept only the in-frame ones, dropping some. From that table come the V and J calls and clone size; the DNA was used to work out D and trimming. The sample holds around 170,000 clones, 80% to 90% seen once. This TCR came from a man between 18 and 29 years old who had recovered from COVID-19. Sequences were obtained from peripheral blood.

CDR3 DNA: TGCGCCAGCAGCTTGGAAGCGGGGAACTCCAATACGCAGTATTTT. It codes for CASSLEAGNSNTQYF. V gene TRBV5-1 combines with J gene TRBJ2-3; TRBD2 matches at 7 bases. V trimming: 0 bases; J trimming: 7 bases; junction bases outside the gene matches: 8. The CDR3 consists of 15 residues. Germline values: CDR1 SGHRS, CDR2 YFSETQ. The variable domain in full, with the rest retrieved from reference TRBV5-1 and TRBJ2-3, is KAGVTQTPRYLIKTRGQQVTLSCSPISGHRSVSWYQQTPGQGLQFLFEYFSETQRNKGNFPGRFSGRQFSNSRSEMNVSTLELGDSALYLCASSLEAGNSNTQYFGPGTRLTVL.